This T cell receptor beta chain was found in a study of CD8+CD57+ T cells in acquired aplastic anemia. This CDR3 is 16 amino acids long. The germline gives CDR1 SGHVS, CDR2 FNYEAQ. Trimming took off 1 base at V and 0 bases at J, with 10 bases between the two ends. By flow cytometry, patients selected for sequencing had shown an expansion of CD8+CD57+ cells. This clonotype was found many times. The template for TCR beta VDJ and CDR3 sequence profiling was genomic DNA. From the reads, TCRdb called clonotypes with MiXCR, one entry per CDR3 protein. In the table there are 150,000 to 200,000 distinct CDR3 sequences, around 50% of which are singletons.

This sequence originates from a human donor with aplastic anemia. V is TRBV7-6 and J is TRBJ1-5; D remains unclear. Sequencing was performed on sorted CD4+, CD8+, or CD8+CD57+ T cells (not recorded which) from PBMCs. The CDR3 DNA sequence: TGTGCCAGCAGCTTAGGGCAGGCTTATAGCAATCAGCCCCAGCATTTT. It specifies CASSLGQAYSNQPQHF.